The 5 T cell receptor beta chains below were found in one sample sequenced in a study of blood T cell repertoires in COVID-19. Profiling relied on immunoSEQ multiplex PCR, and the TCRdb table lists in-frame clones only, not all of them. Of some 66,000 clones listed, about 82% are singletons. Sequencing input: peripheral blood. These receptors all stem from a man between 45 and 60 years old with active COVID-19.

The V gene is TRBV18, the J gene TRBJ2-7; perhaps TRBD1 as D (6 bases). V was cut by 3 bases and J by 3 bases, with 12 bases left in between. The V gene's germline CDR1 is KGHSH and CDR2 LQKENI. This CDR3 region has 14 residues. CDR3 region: CASSPSDSFYEQYF. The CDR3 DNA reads TGTGCCAGCTCACCTTCGGACAGTTTCTACGAGCAGTACTTC. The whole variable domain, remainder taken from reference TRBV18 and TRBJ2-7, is NAGVMQNPRHLVRRRGQEARLRCSPMKGHSHVYWYRQLPEEGLKFMVYLQKENIIDESGMPKERFSAEFPKEGPSILRIQQVVRGDSAAYFCASSPSDSFYEQYFGPGTRLTVT.

CDR3 DNA sequence: TGTGCCAGCAGCTCTAACTGGGCGGGAGGTGGCTACACCTTC. It is translated as CASSSNWAGGGYTF. The chain couples TRBV5-4 to TRBJ1-2; D remains ambiguous. V lost 3 bases to trimming and J lost 7 bases, with 16 bases between them. Germline V CDR1 and CDR2: SGHNT, YYREEE (reference sequence). The CDR3 is 14 amino acids.

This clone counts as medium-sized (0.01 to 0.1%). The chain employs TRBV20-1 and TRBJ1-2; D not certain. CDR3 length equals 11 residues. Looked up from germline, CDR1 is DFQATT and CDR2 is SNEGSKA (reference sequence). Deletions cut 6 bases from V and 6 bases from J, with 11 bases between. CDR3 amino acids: CSASPGDGYTF. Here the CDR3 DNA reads TGCAGTGCCAGCCCGGGAGATGGCTACACCTTC.

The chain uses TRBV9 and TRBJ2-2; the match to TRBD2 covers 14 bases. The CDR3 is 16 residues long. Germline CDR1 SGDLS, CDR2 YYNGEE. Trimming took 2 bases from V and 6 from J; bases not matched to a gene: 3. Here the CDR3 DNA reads TGTGCCAGCAGCGTCGGGACTAGCGGGAGTCCCGGGGAGCTGTTTTTT. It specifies CASSVGTSGSPGELFF. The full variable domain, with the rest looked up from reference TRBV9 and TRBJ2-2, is DSGVTQTPKHLITATGQRVTLRCSPRSGDLSVYWYQQSLDQGLQFLIQYYNGEERAKGNILERFSAQQFPDLHSELNLSSLELGDSALYFCASSVGTSGSPGELFFGEGSRLTVL.

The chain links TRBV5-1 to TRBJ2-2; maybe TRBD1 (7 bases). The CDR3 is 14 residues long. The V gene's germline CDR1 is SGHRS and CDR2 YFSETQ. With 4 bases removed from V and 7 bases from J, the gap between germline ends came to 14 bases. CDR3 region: CASSTGTAGGELFF. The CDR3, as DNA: TGCGCCAGCAGCACCGGGACAGCGGGCGGGGAGCTGTTTTTT.